The 18 T cell receptor beta chains below all came from one sample that was sequenced in a study of blood T cell repertoires in COVID-19. Here immunoSEQ multiplex PCR was the method, and the copy in TCRdb shows in-frame clones only, minus some. The data show a few hundred thousand clones, 85% to 90% seen once. The specimen sequenced was PBMCs or T cells enriched from blood (not recorded which). The source is a woman between 50 and 59 years old who had recovered from COVID-19.

This chain connects TRBV20-1 to TRBJ1-1; maybe TRBD1 (6 bases). Per germline, CDR1 DFQATT and CDR2 SNEGSKA (reference sequence). V was pared by 5 bases and J by 6 bases, with 10 bases between. The CDR3 has 11 residues. The CDR3 is CSARTVPEAFF. The CDR3 DNA sequence: TGCAGTGCTCGGACAGTTCCTGAAGCTTTCTTT.

The chain combines TRBV5-1 with TRBJ1-5; 8 bases agree with TRBD1. Losses at the gene ends were 4 bases for V and 0 bases for J; bases not matched to a gene: 6. The CDR3 sequence is 16 residues long. Germline CDR1 and CDR2: SGHRS and YFSETQ. The CDR3: CASSPGTGISNQPQHF. DNA for the CDR3: TGCGCCAGCAGCCCGGGGACAGGCATTAGCAATCAGCCCCAGCATTTT. Combining the CDR3 with reference TRBV5-1 and TRBJ1-5 gives the whole variable domain KAGVTQTPRYLIKTRGQQVTLSCSPISGHRSVSWYQQTPGQGLQFLFEYFSETQRNKGNFPGRFSGRQFSNSRSEMNVSTLELGDSALYLCASSPGTGISNQPQHFGDGTRLSIL.

Only one count was recorded for this clone. V and J are TRBV7-8 and TRBJ1-1; TRBD1 is a possible D gene (5 bases). CDR3 length equals 15 residues. Trimming cost V 2 bases and J 6 bases, with 16 bases left between them. CDR1 is SGHVS, CDR2 FQNEAQ, per germline. The CDR3 reads CASSLRAREGAEAFF. CDR3 nucleotide sequence: TGTGCCAGCAGCTTAAGGGCCAGGGAGGGCGCTGAAGCTTTCTTT.

This chain connects TRBV12-3 or TRBV12-4 to TRBJ2-7; D may be TRBD1 (5 bases). V gave up 6 bases and J gave up 3 bases, with 9 bases separating them. The CDR3 extends over 12 amino acids. The CDR3 protein is CASSQGFYEQYF. The CDR3 region has the DNA TGTGCCAGCAGCCAGGGCTTCTACGAGCAGTACTTC.

The gene calls are TRBV2 and TRBJ2-1, with 7 bases identical to TRBD1. The J segment lost 10 bases and the V segment lost 9 bases, leaving 9 bases of the junction unmatched. This CDR3 region has 12 residues. CDR1 is SNHLY and CDR2 is FYNNEI in the germline V gene. The CDR3 is CARLKETGEQFF. CDR3 nucleotide sequence: TGTGCCAGACTGAAAGAGACAGGGGAGCAGTTCTTC.

The genes are TRBV18 and TRBJ2-7; 12 bases match TRBD2. The CDR3 covers 19 residues. V dropped 1 base and J dropped 0; count of bases not matched to a gene: 10. CDR1 and CDR2 (germline): KGHSH, LQKENI. The CDR3 here is CASSPRGKGLAGDSYEQYF. In DNA form, the CDR3 reads TGTGCCAGCTCACCACGGGGGAAGGGACTAGCGGGTGACTCCTACGAGCAGTACTTC. Complete variable domain (other parts from reference TRBV18 and TRBJ2-7): NAGVMQNPRHLVRRRGQEARLRCSPMKGHSHVYWYRQLPEEGLKFMVYLQKENIIDESGMPKERFSAEFPKEGPSILRIQQVVRGDSAAYFCASSPRGKGLAGDSYEQYFGPGTRLTVT.

J is TRBJ1-6 and V is TRBV30, with D possibly TRBD1 on 6 matching bases. Trimming stripped 0 bases from V and 0 bases from J, with 21 bases between. The V gene's germline CDR1 is GTSNPN and CDR2 SVGIG (reference sequence). The CDR3 covers 20 residues. In DNA, the CDR3 is TGTGCCTGGAGTGTCTCCCCAACAACAGGGCTTAGCTCCTATAATTCACCCCTCCACTTT. Amino acids: CAWSVSPTTGLSSYNSPLHF.

The V call is TRBV4-1, the J call TRBJ1-1; D gene unclear. The V and J ends lost 1 base and 3 bases respectively, with 9 bases between them. The CDR3 is made up of 14 amino acids. The germline V gene has CDR1 MGHRA and CDR2 YSYEKL. For the CDR3, the DNA is TGCGCCAGCAGCCAAGGCGCACGGGACACTGAAGCTTTCTTT. Its protein product is CASSQGARDTEAFF.

J is TRBJ1-6 and V is TRBV19; unclear D gene. Germline loops: CDR1 LNHDA, CDR2 SQIVND (reference sequence). Trimming removed 2 bases from V and 9 bases from J, with 17 bases in between. The CDR3 consists of 16 residues. In nucleotides, the CDR3 is TGTGCCAGTAGTATAAGGCGACCAGAGGGAATTTCACCCCTCCACTTT. It specifies CASSIRRPEGISPLHF.

DNA of the CDR3: TGTGCCAGCAGCAAAACAGGGGCCGGAAACACCATATATTTT. Protein sequence: CASSKTGAGNTIYF. J is TRBJ1-3 and V is TRBV28; 7 bases line up with TRBD1. The CDR3 contains 14 residues. V shed 6 bases, J shed 4 bases, and the junction held 6 bases outside the gene matches. Germline lookup yields CDR1 MDHEN and CDR2 SYDVKM.

The rearrangement links TRBV6-5 to TRBJ2-1; D is unclear. The germline V gene has CDR1 MNHEY and CDR2 SVGAGI. Trimming took off 8 bases at V and 6 bases at J, with 14 bases between the two ends. The CDR3 consists of 13 residues. The CDR3 region is CASVWSPRNEQFF. The CDR3 nucleotides read TGTGCCAGCGTTTGGTCACCGCGCAATGAGCAGTTCTTC.

The V and J genes are TRBV2 and TRBJ1-2; D unresolved. From germline, CDR1 is SNHLY and CDR2 FYNNEI. V was pared by 11 bases and J by 0 bases, with 10 bases between. CDR3 length: 12 residues. This CDR3 reads CASDTTNYGYTF. CDR3 nucleotide sequence: TGTGCCTCAGATACAACTAACTATGGCTACACCTTC.

This clone was detected a few times. The CDR3 DNA is TGTGCCAGCAGTACTACAGGGAGCTCCTATAATTCACCCCTCCACTTT. Encoded protein: CASSTTGSSYNSPLHF. The chain combines TRBV27 with TRBJ1-6, with a tentative D call TRBD1 (6 bases). The CDR3 consists of 16 residues. The germline V and J ends were trimmed by 5 bases and 0 bases, with 11 bases remaining between them. Germline-derived CDR1 and CDR2 are MNHEY and SMNVEV (reference sequence).

The chain joins TRBV7-2 to TRBJ2-7; 8 bases align to TRBD2. Per the germline V gene, CDR1 is SGHTA and CDR2 is FQGNSA. J lost 6 bases, V lost 5 bases, and 9 bases had no gene match. There are 14 residues in the CDR3. In nucleotides, the CDR3 is TGTGCCAGCAGCAGCGGCGGGGGGCCGAGCGAGCAGTACTTC. It is translated as CASSSGGGPSEQYF.

The chain links TRBV5-1 to TRBJ1-2; 7 bases align to TRBD1. The CDR3 extends over 17 amino acids. J lost 0 bases, V lost 3 bases, and 11 bases had no gene match. Per the germline V gene, CDR1 is SGHRS and CDR2 is YFSETQ. The CDR3 sequence is CASSSTGATDTNYGYTF. As DNA, the CDR3 is TGCGCCAGCAGCTCTACAGGGGCGACCGACACTAACTATGGCTACACCTTC.

This clone has just one count. The rearrangement joins TRBV7-3 to TRBJ1-3; 7 positions match TRBD1. The CDR3 runs to 15 residues. The J segment lost 0 bases and the V segment lost 5 bases, leaving 4 bases of the junction unmatched. The germline V gene has CDR1 SGHTA and CDR2 FQGTGA. CDR3 coding DNA: TGTGCCAGCAGCCCCGGGACAGCCTCTGGAAACACCATATATTTT. It yields the protein CASSPGTASGNTIYF.

This rearrangement joins TRBV7-2 to TRBJ1-2; 11 nucleotides agree with TRBD1. J gave up 8 bases and V 5 bases, and 10 bases lay outside the gene matches. There are 15 residues in the CDR3. Looked up from germline, CDR1 is SGHTA and CDR2 is FQGNSA. The CDR3 region has the DNA TGTGCCAGCAGCAACCCGATGGGGACAGGGGGAGGCTACACCTTC. Translated, it gives CASSNPMGTGGGYTF.

This chain joins TRBV7-9 and TRBJ2-5; possibly TRBD1 for D (5 bases). The ends were cut back, 5 bases at V and 3 bases at J, with 13 bases in the middle. The germline V gene encodes CDR1 SEHNR and CDR2 FQNEAQ (reference sequence). The CDR3 extends over 14 amino acids. The CDR3 DNA follows: TGTGCCAGCAGCCAGCCCGACAGAGAAGAGACCCAGTACTTC. Translated: CASSQPDREETQYF.